The 12 T cell receptor beta chains reported below all come from one sample, sequenced in a study of blood T cells in healthy people across ages (dated by TCRdb to the mid-2010s). Libraries were prepared through 5' RACE. Sequenced using an Illumina HiSeq 2500. A second PCR of roughly 7 to 12 cycles was performed with a sample-barcoded 5' primer and a J-beta primer mix. The raw public data were reprocessed by TCRdb itself: fastp quality trimming at Q25, MiXCR clonotype calling, in-frame beta chains only. Here each entry gathers all rows of one CDR3 protein and keeps the most common genes and DNA. The sample includes around 790,000 distinct CDR3 sequences, with around 45% observed a single time. About 21% of the sample is held by the ten biggest clonotypes. Source material: blood. The receptors were gathered from a man aged 55 to 70 in good health.

This chain links TRBV2 with TRBJ2-3, with TRBD2 identical over 8 bases. The CDR3 runs to 16 residues. The V gene end was trimmed by 7 bases and the J gene end by 2 bases; junction bases not matched to a gene: 11. Germline assignment: CDR1 SNHLY and CDR2 FYNNEI. The CDR3 DNA sequence: TGTGCCAGCACCTCCGGGACTAGGCCCCCCACAGATACGCAGTATTTT. Translating it yields CASTSGTRPPTDTQYF.

This clonotype has just a few counts. The chain recombines TRBV24-1 with TRBJ2-7; 9 nucleotides align to TRBD2. This CDR3 has 17 residues. Germline CDR1 KGHDR, CDR2 SFDVKD. Trimming at V came to 5 bases and at J to 7 bases, leaving 17 bases not matched to a gene. As DNA, the CDR3 is TGTGCCACCAGTGCGGGCCTCGGGCGGGGGGGCCGCGATGAGCAGTACTTC. This gives the protein CATSAGLGRGGRDEQYF.

This clonotype has more than one count but fewer than ten. CDR3 DNA sequence: TGTGCCAGCAGCCGACAGACGCACGAGCAGTACTTC. It codes for CASSRQTHEQYF. The genes are TRBV12-3 or TRBV12-4 and TRBJ2-7, with a tentative D call TRBD1 (5 bases). V lost 6 bases, J lost 5 bases, and 11 bases lay in between. This CDR3 region has 12 residues.

There are a few counts of this clonotype. CDR3 sequence: CASSAAVAYEQYF. The CDR3 DNA follows: TGCGCCAGCAGTGCAGCGGTAGCCTACGAGCAGTACTTC. The gene calls are TRBV5-1 and TRBJ2-7, with D tentatively TRBD2 (5 bases). With 5 bases removed from V and 2 bases from J, the gap between germline ends came to 11 bases. The CDR3 sequence is 13 residues long. Germline V gene lookup returns CDR1 SGHRS and CDR2 YFSETQ.

This sequence joins TRBV7-2 and TRBJ2-1; 8 bases line up with TRBD2. Germline loops: CDR1 SGHTA, CDR2 FQGNSA. J was trimmed by 4 bases and V by 1 base; bases with no gene match: 9. This CDR3 contains 17 residues. CDR3 amino acids: CASSLVGSQRGYNEQFF. CDR3 in DNA: TGTGCCAGCAGCTTAGTAGGCTCCCAGCGGGGGTACAATGAGCAGTTCTTC.

This chain joins TRBV20-1 and TRBJ2-1; TRBD2 matches at 9 bases. With the DNA end fitting TRBJ2-7 better, the J assignment may be wrong. CDR3 length equals 14 residues. CDR1 and CDR2 from the germline V gene are DFQATT and SNEGSKA (reference sequence). CDR3 in amino acids: CSARRLAVYNEQYF. The CDR3 nucleotides are TGCAGTGCGAGAAGACTAGCGGTTTACAATGAGCAGTACTTC.

V usage is TRBV6-1 and J usage is TRBJ2-4; 10 bases line up with TRBD1. The DNA end is more similar to TRBJ2-7, so the J call may be wrong. Germline-derived CDR1 and CDR2 are MNHNS and SASEGT. This CDR3 has 15 amino acids. In DNA, the CDR3 is TGTGCCAGCAGTGGATCGAGGACAGGGGGCTACGAGCAGTACTTC. This sequence encodes CASSGSRTGGYEQYF.

This rearrangement joins TRBV15 to TRBJ2-7; tentative D call: TRBD1 (6 bases). In germline, CDR1 is LNHNV, CDR2 YYDKDF (reference sequence). Trimming pared 5 bases from V and 1 base from J, leaving 15 bases between. The CDR3 contains 15 residues. The CDR3 region is CATSARQAESYEQYF. The CDR3 coding sequence is TGTGCCACCAGCGCGAGACAGGCGGAGTCCTACGAGCAGTACTTC.

This clonotype was seen more than once but under ten times. The genes are TRBV28 and TRBJ2-7; tentative D call: TRBD2 (6 bases). V lost 7 bases to trimming and J lost 3 bases, with 10 bases between them. CDR3 length: 12 amino acids. Germline lookup yields CDR1 MDHEN and CDR2 SYDVKM. CDR3 sequence reads: CASMSGVYEQYF. The CDR3 DNA follows: TGTGCCAGCATGTCGGGGGTCTACGAGCAGTACTTC.

The chain couples TRBV4-3 to TRBJ2-5, with TRBD1 matching over 9 bases. The V gene's germline CDR1 is LGHNA and CDR2 YSLEER. This CDR3 is 15 amino acids long. Unmatched junction bases numbered 6, after V lost 3 bases and J lost 4 bases. The CDR3 DNA is TGCGCCAGCAGCCAGGGACAGGGTAGGCGAGAGACCCAGTACTTC. Its protein is CASSQGQGRRETQYF.

The chain links TRBV27 to TRBJ2-3; D call uncertain. Trimming left V 5 bases short and J 4 bases short, with 7 bases between. The germline V gene encodes CDR1 MNHEY and CDR2 SMNVEV (reference sequence). This CDR3 is built from 12 residues. Written as DNA, the CDR3 is TGTGCCAGCAGTCTCAACGCAGATACGCAGTATTTT. Its protein product is CASSLNADTQYF.

This clonotype was found a few times. The chain combines TRBV9 with TRBJ1-1; D is ambiguous. CDR3 size: 16 residues. The V gene lost 0 bases and the J gene lost 1 base, with 13 bases spanning the gap. CDR1 and CDR2 (germline): SGDLS, YYNGEE. CDR3 amino acids: CASSVGDTRANTEAFF. CDR3 in DNA: TGTGCCAGCAGCGTAGGAGACACCCGAGCGAACACTGAAGCTTTCTTT.